This T cell receptor (beta chain) originates from a study of T cell responses to AZD1222 COVID-19 vaccine. Study conclusions and caveats: CD4 TCRs associated with vaccination spanned spike, dominating at 160-218 and 743-854. The reported proportion of spike-specific TCRs targeting unmutated variant regions was nearly half. Seropositive at baseline were only 5 or 6 AZD1222 recipients.

On this clone itself: Antigen: not known.

Pooling covered second doses at about 4 or about 12 weeks. The repertoire was sequenced with immunoSEQ multiplex PCR; TCRdb's copy has only in-frame clones and lacks some. The sample shows roughly 84,000 clones, roughly 89% of them seen only once. The CDR3 covers 15 residues. The germline CDR1 and CDR2 sequences are KGHSH and LQKENI. With 4 bases removed from V and 0 bases from J, the gap between germline ends came to 10 bases. This clonotype was sampled from an adult who received the AZD1222 COVID-19 vaccine. The chain recombines TRBV18 with TRBJ1-5; TRBD1 might be the D (6 bases). The material was peripheral blood, obtained 28 days after the second AZD1222 dose. CDR3 amino acids: CASSRGQNSNQPQHF. Here the CDR3 DNA reads TGTGCCAGCTCACGGGGACAAAATAGCAATCAGCCCCAGCATTTT.